The clone carrying this TCR beta chain occurred many times. The ends were cut back, 3 bases at V and 4 bases at J, with 8 bases in the middle. This CDR3 region has 13 residues. Germline lookup yields CDR1 LNHDA and CDR2 SQIVND (reference sequence). This specimen comes from a study of blood T cell repertoires in COVID-19. In the study overall: Researchers got acute and convalescent COVID-19 samples from the United States, Italy and Spain. Nucleic acid was either cDNA or gDNA, and it came from T cells, B-cell-depleted T cells, or PBMCs.

Original processing methods: Reference gene primers were amplified, and this amplification served to estimate nucleated cell counts. Profiling relied on immunoSEQ multiplex PCR, and the TCRdb table lists in-frame clones only, not all of them. D and trimming were read from the DNA, whereas the V and J calls and clone size are those reported in that table. The data hold about 280,000 clones, with less than 90% observed a single time. The origin of this receptor is a human donor in a cohort sampled during active COVID-19. The chain is built from TRBV19 and TRBJ2-3, with D tentatively TRBD1 (6 bases). Sequenced: peripheral blood. The CDR3, as DNA: TGTGCCAGTAGTATCTCAGGGGCAGATACGCAGTATTTT. Its protein product is CASSISGADTQYF.